This T cell receptor (beta chain) stems from a study of shared clonotypes between healthy human individuals. In regard to this clone: The sample contains more than one DNA sequence encoding this CDR3.

Produced via immunoSEQ multiplex PCR; TCRdb's table is partial and in-frame only. This table has a few million clones, 90% to 95% appearing once. Naive CD8 populations comprised CD45RO-negative cells positively selected for CCR7, excluding terminally differentiated effector memory CD45RA+ cells. Specimen: naive CD8+ T cells from PBMCs. The sequence came from a man aged 18 to 35 in good health. Some clones in this sample may be carry-over from other donors' samples.

CDR3 nucleotides: TGCGCCAGCAGCCCGGGACTAGCGGGCTACAATGAGCAGTTCTTC. It translates to CASSPGLAGYNEQFF. The chain links TRBV5-1 to TRBJ2-1, with TRBD2 matching 12 bases. The CDR3 sequence is 15 residues long. Per the germline V gene, CDR1 is SGHRS and CDR2 is YFSETQ. J gave up 3 bases and V 4 bases, and 2 bases lay outside the gene matches.